The 19 T cell receptor beta chains below all came from one sample that was sequenced in a study of shared clonotypes between healthy human individuals. The data were produced by immunoSEQ multiplex PCR, yet TCRdb's version contains in-frame clones alone and is incomplete. The sample records about 2 million clones, roughly 95% being singletons. The sequencing input was naive CD4+ T cells sorted from blood. The subset is: CD45RA+ positively selected. These receptors were obtained from a man aged 18 to 29 in good health.

This clone was seen a handful of times. Other DNA sequences from this sample encode an identical CDR3 as well. The rearrangement joins TRBV5-1 to TRBJ2-6, with D unresolved. Trimming took 2 bases from V and 3 from J, leaving 0 bases between them. This CDR3 comprises 12 residues. CDR1 is SGHRS and CDR2 is YFSETQ in the germline V gene. In DNA, the CDR3 is TGCGCCAGCAGCTTTGGGGCCAACGTCCTGACTTTC. It is translated as CASSFGANVLTF.

At least ten counts were recorded for this clone. The V and J genes are TRBV4-3 and TRBJ1-2; TRBD1 might be the D (5 bases). This CDR3 contains 15 residues. Germline loops: CDR1 LGHNA, CDR2 YSLEER. The ends were cut back, 0 bases at V and 2 bases at J, with 10 bases in the middle. The CDR3 is CASSQEPGPNYGYTF. In nucleotides, the CDR3 is TGCGCCAGCAGCCAAGAACCGGGGCCGAACTATGGCTACACCTTC.

The chain employs TRBV6-1 and TRBJ2-7, with D unclear. CDR3 size: 12 residues. CDR1 and CDR2 (germline): MNHNS, SASEGT. The ends were cut back, 8 bases at V and 7 bases at J, with 15 bases in the middle. CDR3 in DNA: TGTGCCAGCCTTTCAGGTTATGGGGAGCAGTACTTC. This gives the protein CASLSGYGEQYF.

V usage is TRBV5-1 and J usage is TRBJ1-6, with 9 bases identical to TRBD1. Germline V gives CDR1 SGHRS, CDR2 YFSETQ. The CDR3 loop spans 16 amino acids. With V trimmed by 4 bases and J by 7 bases, 9 bases remained unmatched. DNA of the CDR3: TGCGCCAGCAGCCTGGACAGGGGCAAGCTAAATTCACCCCTCCACTTT. It translates to CASSLDRGKLNSPLHF.

The chain has TRBV6-6 and TRBJ2-7; D perhaps matches TRBD2 (5 bases). Germline loops: CDR1 MNHNY, CDR2 SVGAGI (reference sequence). V lost 3 bases, J lost 5 bases, and 14 bases lay in between. The CDR3 spans 14 residues. CDR3 amino acids: CASSYGIGLHEQYF. In DNA form, the CDR3 reads TGTGCCAGCAGTTATGGGATTGGACTCCACGAGCAGTACTTC.

The J gene is TRBJ2-7, the V gene TRBV19, with D hard to call. The V gene's germline CDR1 is LNHDA and CDR2 SQIVND (reference sequence). Trimming removed 0 bases from V and 0 bases from J, with 9 bases in between. This CDR3 spans 15 amino acids. The CDR3 spells CASSIEGRSSYEQYF. The CDR3 nucleotides are TGTGCCAGTAGTATAGAGGGCCGCAGCTCCTACGAGCAGTACTTC.

The rearrangement uses TRBV29-1 and TRBJ1-2; D possibly corresponds to TRBD1 (6 bases). There are 10 residues in the CDR3. Germline-derived CDR1 and CDR2 are SQVTM and ANQGSEA. Trimming took 5 bases from V and 6 from J, leaving 7 bases between them. This CDR3 reads CSVPGDGYTF. In nucleotides, the CDR3 is TGCAGCGTTCCAGGGGATGGCTACACCTTC.

The CDR3 is CSVEVGRAGTSAFF. CDR3 coding DNA: TGCAGCGTAGAGGTCGGCAGGGCTGGGACTAGCGCCTTCTTC. The rearrangement links TRBV29-1 to TRBJ2-1; 10 bases line up with TRBD2. The CDR3 runs 14 residues. Germline V gene data show CDR1 as SQVTM and CDR2 as ANQGSEA. The V and J ends lost 6 bases and 16 bases, in that order; junction bases with no gene match: 18.

V and J are TRBV6-5 and TRBJ1-5, with 12 bases fitting TRBD1. J gave up 6 bases and V 6 bases, and 3 bases lay outside the gene matches. CDR1 is MNHEY, CDR2 SVGAGI, per germline. The CDR3 has 14 residues. The CDR3, as DNA: TGTGCCAGCAGGGGACAGGGGGCTGGTCAGCCCCAGCATTTT. It specifies CASRGQGAGQPQHF.

J is TRBJ2-7 and V is TRBV10-1; no clear D. CDR3 length: 12 amino acids. Germline V CDR1 and CDR2: WNHNN, SYGVQD (reference sequence). V lost 3 bases and J 7 bases, leaving 10 bases between the germline ends. The CDR3 loop reads CASSDQIGEQYF. CDR3 sequence (DNA): TGCGCCAGCAGTGACCAGATTGGGGAGCAGTACTTC.

The V gene is TRBV18, the J gene TRBJ2-2, with D possibly being TRBD2 (6 bases). V lost 1 base, J lost 4 bases, and 13 bases lay in between. The germline CDR1 and CDR2 sequences are KGHSH and LQKENI. This CDR3 is 16 amino acids long. The CDR3 DNA sequence: TGTGCCAGCTCACCACTCGCGGGGCAGGCCACCGGGGAGCTGTTTTTT. Translated: CASSPLAGQATGELFF.

This sequence joins TRBV5-5 and TRBJ2-3, with 7 bases matching TRBD2. The V and J ends lost 5 bases and 4 bases, in that order; junction bases with no gene match: 7. The CDR3 runs 14 residues. The germline CDR1 and CDR2 sequences are SGHKS and YYEKEE (reference sequence). The CDR3 spells CASRPAAGSDTQYF. The DNA of the CDR3 is TGTGCCAGCAGACCCGCAGCGGGATCAGATACGCAGTATTTT.

A remark on this clone: The sample contains more than one DNA sequence encoding this CDR3. The rearrangement links TRBV28 to TRBJ1-1; 8 bases are shared with TRBD1. Germline CDR1 reads MDHEN; CDR2 reads SYDVKM. The CDR3 consists of 14 residues. V shed 3 bases, J shed 2 bases, and the junction held 2 bases outside the gene matches. CDR3 bases: TGTGCCAGCAGTTTCGGACAGGGTAACACTGAAGCTTTCTTT. This sequence encodes CASSFGQGNTEAFF.

Concerning this clone: The sample has other DNA sequences that encode this CDR3 too. The J gene is TRBJ1-2, the V gene TRBV28; 9 bases agree with TRBD1. V trimming: 6 bases; J trimming: 5 bases; junction bases outside the gene matches: 7. Looked up from germline, CDR1 is MDHEN and CDR2 is SYDVKM. This CDR3 spans 14 amino acids. As DNA, the CDR3 is TGTGCCAGCAGCCCGGGACAGGGTGTTTATGGCTACACCTTC. Protein sequence: CASSPGQGVYGYTF.

J is TRBJ2-7 and V is TRBV28; D remains unclear. The CDR3 spans 14 residues. Germline loops: CDR1 MDHEN, CDR2 SYDVKM. V lost 2 bases, J lost 5 bases, and 13 bases lay in between. In DNA form, the CDR3 reads TGTGCCAGCAGTTTACCGGACGTAGTCAACGAGCAGTACTTC. It is translated as CASSLPDVVNEQYF. Full variable domain (remainder filled in from reference TRBV28 and TRBJ2-7): DVKVTQSSRYLVKRTGEKVFLECVQDMDHENMFWYRQDPGLGLRLIYFSYDVKMKEKGDIPEGYSVSREKKERFSLILESASTNQTSMYLCASSLPDVVNEQYFGPGTRLTVT.

The CDR3: CASSIEGRSNTEAFF. Here the CDR3 DNA reads TGTGCCAGTAGTATAGAGGGACGGTCGAACACTGAAGCTTTCTTT. The chain recombines TRBV19 with TRBJ1-1; tentatively, D is TRBD1 (5 bases). The CDR3 is 15 residues long. Trimming pared 0 bases from V and 1 base from J, leaving 9 bases between. CDR1 is LNHDA and CDR2 is SQIVND in the germline V gene (reference sequence).

Only one count was recorded for this clone. The rearrangement uses TRBV7-6 and TRBJ2-7; D is ambiguous. The CDR3 is 14 amino acids. Germline values: CDR1 SGHVS, CDR2 FNYEAQ. V lost 1 base, J lost 7 bases, and 14 bases lay in between. CDR3 nucleotide sequence: TGTGCCAGCAGCTTAGGGAAAGGGTCCTCTGAGCAGTACTTC. Amino acid sequence: CASSLGKGSSEQYF.

This chain uses TRBV9 with TRBJ2-3, with D perhaps TRBD1 or TRBD2 (5 bases each). Trimming removed 6 bases at V and 0 bases at J, with 14 bases between. Germline-derived CDR1 and CDR2 are SGDLS and YYNGEE. The CDR3 spans 15 residues. CDR3 coding DNA: TGTGCCAGCAACTTGAGGGGCGCAAGCACAGATACGCAGTATTTT. Translated: CASNLRGASTDTQYF.

This clone was counted a single time. The chain uses TRBV30 and TRBJ1-4; 12 nucleotides line up with TRBD1. V shed 1 base, J shed 3 bases, and the junction held 6 bases outside the gene matches. Looked up from germline, CDR1 is GTSNPN and CDR2 is SVGIG (reference sequence). The CDR3 sequence is 17 residues long. The CDR3 DNA reads TGTGCCTGGAGTGGACCGGGACAGGGGGCGGCTAATGAAAAACTGTTTTTT. This codes for CAWSGPGQGAANEKLFF.